The 28 T cell receptor beta chains reported below all come from one sample, sequenced in a study of cytomegalovirus exposure and HLA in healthy donors (dated by TCRdb to the late 2010s). Library preparation employed the immunoSEQ multiplex PCR assay. A mixture of 60 forward primers for TCR Vbeta segments and 13 reverse primers for TCR Jbeta segments was used in the multiplex PCR. Entries here come from immuneACCESS through TCRdb and include only in-frame sequences with V and J called. Some clones fail to appear in such tables; in the studies checked, an unresolved V gene covers under half of the shortfall, and the cause of the remainder is unknown. The sample data list about 98,000 clones, and roughly four fifths of these were observed just once. The ten top clones hold approximately 4% of the sample. The sequencing sample was made of PBMCs. These receptors were obtained from a female donor in good health and CMV-seropositive.

The rearrangement links TRBV9 to TRBJ2-5; TRBD2 might be the D (5 bases). CDR3 length: 17 residues. V shed 2 bases and J shed 5 bases, with 22 bases lying between them. Germline CDR1 SGDLS, CDR2 YYNGEE. CDR3 in DNA: TGTGCCAGCAGCGTTGGTGAGAGGGCTAGCCTGGAGGAGACCCAGTACTTC. Its protein is CASSVGERASLEETQYF.

V and J are TRBV6-5 and TRBJ1-5; tentatively, D is TRBD1 (5 bases). V was clipped by 4 bases and J by 4 bases, with 11 bases between them. CDR1 is MNHEY and CDR2 is SVGAGI in the germline V gene. This CDR3 has 14 residues. The CDR3 here is CASSLGRGNQPQHF. The DNA for the CDR3 is TGTGCCAGCAGTTTAGGACGGGGGAATCAGCCCCAGCATTTT.

V and J are TRBV7-2 and TRBJ2-1; 12 nucleotides agree with TRBD2. Germline CDR1 and CDR2: SGHTA and FQGNSA. The length of the CDR3 is 15 residues. Trimming took 6 bases from V and 0 from J; bases not matched to a gene: 0. As DNA, the CDR3 is TGTGCCAGCAGACTAGCGGGGGGCTCCTACAATGAGCAGTTCTTC. Translating it yields CASRLAGGSYNEQFF.

This clone occurred a few times. The genes are TRBV30 and TRBJ2-7; D perhaps matches TRBD1 (6 bases). Germline CDR1 GTSNPN, CDR2 SVGIG (reference sequence). This CDR3 has 13 amino acids. The V end was cut by 2 bases, the J end by 5 bases, with 13 bases between. This chain's CDR3 is CAWSTGFRDEQYF. CDR3 in DNA: TGTGCCTGGAGTACAGGGTTCAGGGACGAGCAGTACTTC.

This chain uses TRBV4-1 with TRBJ1-5; D not certain. This CDR3 is 13 amino acids long. Looked up from germline, CDR1 is MGHRA and CDR2 is YSYEKL. The V gene lost 1 base and the J gene lost 5 bases, with 6 bases spanning the gap. CDR3 residues: CASSQALYQPQHF. The CDR3 region has the DNA TGCGCCAGCAGCCAAGCCCTCTATCAGCCCCAGCATTTT.

The V and J genes are TRBV9 and TRBJ2-2; D may be TRBD2 (5 bases). The germline gives CDR1 SGDLS, CDR2 YYNGEE. V dropped 7 bases and J dropped 7 bases, with 14 bases sitting between them. CDR3 length: 13 residues. The CDR3 loop reads CASALVEVGELFF. The CDR3 region has the DNA TGTGCCAGCGCCCTGGTGGAGGTCGGGGAGCTGTTTTTT.

The rearrangement joins TRBV5-1 to TRBJ2-7; TRBD2 is a possible D gene (5 bases). Per the germline V gene, CDR1 is SGHRS and CDR2 is YFSETQ. This CDR3 has 15 residues. V lost 0 bases and J lost 3, with 13 bases in between. CDR3 loop: CASSLVLAEDYEQYF. Written as DNA, the CDR3 is TGCGCCAGCAGCTTGGTCCTAGCTGAGGACTACGAGCAGTACTTC.

In its sample, this clone was seen once. The chain joins TRBV10-3 to TRBJ2-7, with 10 bases that match TRBD2. Germline CDR1 and CDR2: ENHRY and SYGVKD. The CDR3 extends over 13 amino acids. V lost 4 bases to trimming and J lost 4 bases; unmatched junction nucleotides: 1. The CDR3 nucleotides read TGTGCCATCAGTGTAGCGGGAGGATACGAGCAGTACTTC. This translates into CAISVAGGYEQYF.

The V call is TRBV19, the J call TRBJ1-2, with a possible D match to TRBD1 (5 bases). Germline CDR1 and CDR2: LNHDA and SQIVND (reference sequence). Deletions cut 4 bases from V and 4 bases from J, with 19 bases between. This CDR3 spans 16 amino acids. CDR3 in amino acids: CASSSRFRGIGYGYTF. The CDR3 DNA reads as TGTGCCAGTAGTAGCCGTTTTAGGGGCATCGGCTATGGCTACACCTTC.

The chain employs TRBV7-9 and TRBJ1-3; no clear D. V was trimmed by 3 bases and J by 4 bases, leaving 16 bases between them. From germline, CDR1 is SEHNR and CDR2 FQNEAQ (reference sequence). CDR3 length equals 16 residues. CDR3 region: CASSFVAWSWGNTIYF. DNA of the CDR3: TGTGCCAGCAGCTTTGTCGCATGGAGTTGGGGAAACACCATATATTTT.

This chain joins TRBV11-2 and TRBJ2-3; 7 bases map to TRBD2. The V and J ends lost 5 bases and 2 bases, in that order; junction bases with no gene match: 7. Germline values: CDR1 SGHAT, CDR2 FQNNGV. The CDR3 contains 15 residues. Here the CDR3 DNA reads TGTGCCAGCAGCCCAAGGAGCGGGGACACAGATACGCAGTATTTT. Translation gives CASSPRSGDTDTQYF. The full variable domain, with the rest looked up from reference TRBV11-2 and TRBJ2-3, is EAGVAQSPRYKIIEKRQSVAFWCNPISGHATLYWYQQILGQGPKLLIQFQNNGVVDDSQLPKDRFSAERLKGVDSTLKIQPAKLEDSAVYLCASSPRSGDTDTQYFGPGTRLTVL.

The chain couples TRBV28 to TRBJ2-7; the D gene is possibly TRBD1 (5 bases). V shed 5 bases and J shed 6 bases, with 11 bases lying between them. This CDR3 has 12 amino acids. Germline CDR1 reads MDHEN; CDR2 reads SYDVKM. CDR3 amino acids: CASSPRAREQYF. The CDR3, as DNA: TGTGCCAGCAGTCCCAGGGCTCGCGAGCAGTACTTC.

This clone was seen a few times. The chain couples TRBV29-1 to TRBJ2-5; 11 bases line up with TRBD2. Germline CDR1 reads SQVTM; CDR2 reads ANQGSEA. This CDR3 spans 16 amino acids. J was trimmed by 5 bases and V by 5 bases; bases with no gene match: 13. Here the CDR3 reads CSVLAGLAASGETQYF. The CDR3 coding sequence is TGCAGCGTTCTGGCGGGACTAGCGGCGAGCGGGGAGACCCAGTACTTC.

This clone has only a few counts. The J gene is TRBJ2-1, the V gene TRBV13, with 9 nucleotides matching TRBD1. The V segment lost 3 bases and the J segment 4 bases; nucleotides outside the gene matches: 7. This CDR3 has 16 residues. Germline CDR1 reads PRHDT; CDR2 reads FYEKMQ (reference sequence). The CDR3: CASSFSGTGPYNEQFF. The DNA for the CDR3 is TGTGCCAGCAGCTTCTCCGGGACAGGGCCTTACAATGAGCAGTTCTTC.

The rearrangement links TRBV27 to TRBJ2-5; D gene uncertain. Trimming removed 2 bases from V and 5 bases from J, with 9 bases in between. CDR1 and CDR2 from the germline V gene are MNHEY and SMNVEV (reference sequence). This CDR3 has 13 amino acids. CDR3 sequence reads: CASSLRSRETQYF. CDR3 DNA sequence: TGTGCCAGCAGTTTACGGTCCAGGGAGACCCAGTACTTC.

A remark on this clone: This same CDR3 is encoded by further DNA sequences in the sample. The chain joins TRBV14 to TRBJ1-6; D is possibly TRBD1 (5 bases). Germline loops: CDR1 SGHDN, CDR2 FVKESK. V lost 6 bases to trimming and J lost 6 bases, with 15 bases between them. The CDR3 extends over 15 amino acids. CDR3 residues: CASRGMGGTNSPLHF. Here the CDR3 DNA reads TGTGCCAGCAGAGGTATGGGGGGGACTAATTCACCCCTCCACTTT.

V and J are TRBV18 and TRBJ2-2, with D perhaps TRBD2 (6 bases). Germline V lookup: CDR1 KGHSH, CDR2 LQKENI. The CDR3 loop spans 16 amino acids. V shed 1 base and J shed 1 base, with 10 bases lying between them. Written as DNA, the CDR3 is TGTGCCAGCTCACCACGCGGGACGAAGAACACCGGGGAGCTGTTTTTT. This sequence encodes CASSPRGTKNTGELFF.

The chain joins TRBV5-1 to TRBJ2-3, with 9 bases aligning to TRBD1. Germline lookup yields CDR1 SGHRS and CDR2 YFSETQ. J gave up 0 bases and V 0 bases, and 5 bases lay outside the gene matches. The CDR3 has 17 residues. CDR3 sequence: CASSLGQGVHSTDTQYF. The CDR3, as DNA: TGCGCCAGCAGCTTGGGACAGGGGGTTCACAGCACAGATACGCAGTATTTT.

The chain links TRBV7-9 to TRBJ1-1; no definite D call. Trimming removed 0 bases from V and 0 bases from J, with 5 bases in between. CDR1 is SEHNR, CDR2 FQNEAQ, per germline (reference sequence). The CDR3 contains 14 residues. As DNA, the CDR3 is TGTGCCAGCAGCTTAGCCCAGGTGAACACTGAAGCTTTCTTT. Translating gives CASSLAQVNTEAFF.

This clone was seen a single time. The chain uses TRBV6-1 and TRBJ2-7; D gene unclear. Germline CDR1 MNHNS, CDR2 SASEGT. V dropped 6 bases and J dropped 2 bases, with 17 bases sitting between them. CDR3 length: 15 amino acids. The CDR3 loop is CASSAFRLITYEQYF. In DNA form, the CDR3 reads TGTGCCAGCAGCGCGTTTCGCCTGATAACCTACGAGCAGTACTTC.

The rearrangement links TRBV6-5 to TRBJ1-6; D gene ambiguous. CDR3 length: 13 amino acids. Germline CDR1 is MNHEY and CDR2 is SVGAGI. V was clipped by 6 bases and J by 5 bases, with 8 bases between them. As DNA, the CDR3 is TGTGCCAGCAGGCGGTCGGATAATTCACCCCTCCACTTT. Its protein product is CASRRSDNSPLHF.

CDR3 nucleotide sequence: TGTGCCAGCAGTTACTCCAGAGGCGCTGAAGCTTTCTTT. Translated, it gives CASSYSRGAEAFF. V gene TRBV6-5 combines with J gene TRBJ1-1; D call uncertain. The CDR3 runs to 13 residues. The germline CDR1 and CDR2 sequences are MNHEY and SVGAGI. V was clipped by 0 bases and J by 6 bases, with 8 bases between them.

The V and J genes are TRBV7-9 and TRBJ2-5, with 10 bases matching TRBD2. Germline CDR1 reads SEHNR; CDR2 reads FQNEAQ (reference sequence). With 3 bases clipped from V and 5 bases from J, the junction kept 9 bases outside the gene matches. This CDR3 has 16 residues. The DNA of the CDR3 is TGTGCCAGCAGCTTGCAAGCGGGAGGGCCGAGGGAGACCCAGTACTTC. This gives the protein CASSLQAGGPRETQYF.

Here the CDR3 reads CASSAGGALEQFF. The CDR3 DNA follows: TGTGCCAGCAGCGCGGGAGGGGCTCTTGAGCAGTTCTTC. The chain uses TRBV5-4 and TRBJ2-1, with 9 bases identical to TRBD2. Germline V gene data show CDR1 as SGHNT and CDR2 as YYREEE (reference sequence). This CDR3 region has 13 residues. The ends lost 4 bases at V and 9 bases at J; junction bases unmatched: 5. The full variable domain, with the rest looked up from reference TRBV5-4 and TRBJ2-1, is ETGVTQSPTHLIKTRGQQVTLRCSSQSGHNTVSWYQQALGQGPQFIFQYYREEENGRGNFPPRFSGLQFPNYSSELNVNALELDDSALYLCASSAGGALEQFFGPGTRLTVL.

J is TRBJ1-2 and V is TRBV9; 7 nucleotides agree with TRBD1. Germline CDR1 SGDLS, CDR2 YYNGEE. CDR3 size: 17 residues. The junction had 10 bases not matched to a gene; V was cut back by 0 bases and J by 2 bases. The CDR3 loop reads CASSVVAQGKKNYGYTF. The CDR3 nucleotides read TGTGCCAGCAGCGTAGTAGCACAGGGGAAAAAGAACTATGGCTACACCTTC.

This clone was seen once. This chain connects TRBV30 to TRBJ1-3; D possibly corresponds to TRBD1 (6 bases). This CDR3 is 16 amino acids long. Germline V gene lookup returns CDR1 GTSNPN and CDR2 SVGIG (reference sequence). V was clipped by 3 bases and J by 4 bases, with 19 bases between them. In nucleotides, the CDR3 is TGTGCCTGGAGCATCGGGGGGGCTCTGGGGGGAAACACCATATATTTT. Protein: CAWSIGGALGGNTIYF.

The table lists this clone with a count of one. The chain carries TRBV19 and TRBJ2-7; 9 bases are a match to TRBD1. Losses at the gene ends were 7 bases for V and 2 bases for J; bases not matched to a gene: 6. This CDR3 is built from 14 residues. CDR1 LNHDA and CDR2 SQIVND come from the germline V gene (reference sequence). The CDR3 sequence is CASTRDRETYEQYF. For the CDR3, the DNA is TGTGCCAGTACTCGGGACAGGGAAACCTACGAGCAGTACTTC.

Written as DNA, the CDR3 is TGTGCCAGCAGTTTAGGTAGCTACACTGAAGCTTTCTTT. Its protein product is CASSLGSYTEAFF. The V call is TRBV27, the J call TRBJ1-1; D gene unclear. V lost 2 bases and J 3 bases, leaving 7 bases between the germline ends. The germline V gene has CDR1 MNHEY and CDR2 SMNVEV (reference sequence). CDR3 length equals 13 residues.